This TCR beta chain was identified in a study of blood T cell repertoires in COVID-19. Background on the study: Sample material is recorded as cDNA or gDNA derived from T cells, B-cell-depleted T cells, or PBMCs.

CDR3 length equals 14 residues. Trimming pared 0 bases from V and 13 bases from J, leaving 17 bases between. CDR1 and CDR2 from the germline V gene are SGDLS and YYNGEE. Clones were sequenced by immunoSEQ multiplex PCR, and TCRdb holds only the in-frame ones, with some missing. The data hold 110,000 to 150,000 clones, with about 85% observed a single time. V and J are TRBV9 and TRBJ2-1; tentative D call: TRBD1 (6 bases). The sequenced sample was peripheral blood. The clonotype comes from a woman in her 70s with COVID-19, enrolled during active disease. The CDR3 protein is CASSVETGGYAQFF. In nucleotides, the CDR3 is TGTGCCAGCAGCGTAGAAACTGGGGGCTATGCCCAGTTCTTC.